This TCR beta chain was documented in a study of T cell repertoires in cytomegalovirus infection. Study background: As its CMV epitopes, the study selected recently identified HLA-C-restricted and well-studied HLA-B-restricted targets.

Comments on this clonotype: Its antigen is not known.

CDR1 and CDR2 (germline): SEHNR, FQNEAQ (reference sequence). CDR3 length: 17 amino acids. Trimming removed 3 bases at V and 0 bases at J, with 17 bases between. TCRdb used MiXCR to reprocess the reads, holding one entry per CDR3 protein. Counted here are hundreds of thousands of distinct CDR3 sequences, about 33% occurring once; the ten biggest clones make up roughly 18%. This sequence originates from a human donor in good health (CMV status not recorded). Some clones in this sample may be carry-over from other donors' samples. The source was cultured PBMCs, collected from culture after CMV antigen stimulation. The genes are TRBV7-9 and TRBJ1-1, with D possibly being TRBD1 (6 bases). CDR3 sequence reads: CASSFGGQLNMNTEAFF. DNA of the CDR3: TGTGCCAGCAGCTTTGGAGGACAGCTAAACATGAACACTGAAGCTTTCTTT.